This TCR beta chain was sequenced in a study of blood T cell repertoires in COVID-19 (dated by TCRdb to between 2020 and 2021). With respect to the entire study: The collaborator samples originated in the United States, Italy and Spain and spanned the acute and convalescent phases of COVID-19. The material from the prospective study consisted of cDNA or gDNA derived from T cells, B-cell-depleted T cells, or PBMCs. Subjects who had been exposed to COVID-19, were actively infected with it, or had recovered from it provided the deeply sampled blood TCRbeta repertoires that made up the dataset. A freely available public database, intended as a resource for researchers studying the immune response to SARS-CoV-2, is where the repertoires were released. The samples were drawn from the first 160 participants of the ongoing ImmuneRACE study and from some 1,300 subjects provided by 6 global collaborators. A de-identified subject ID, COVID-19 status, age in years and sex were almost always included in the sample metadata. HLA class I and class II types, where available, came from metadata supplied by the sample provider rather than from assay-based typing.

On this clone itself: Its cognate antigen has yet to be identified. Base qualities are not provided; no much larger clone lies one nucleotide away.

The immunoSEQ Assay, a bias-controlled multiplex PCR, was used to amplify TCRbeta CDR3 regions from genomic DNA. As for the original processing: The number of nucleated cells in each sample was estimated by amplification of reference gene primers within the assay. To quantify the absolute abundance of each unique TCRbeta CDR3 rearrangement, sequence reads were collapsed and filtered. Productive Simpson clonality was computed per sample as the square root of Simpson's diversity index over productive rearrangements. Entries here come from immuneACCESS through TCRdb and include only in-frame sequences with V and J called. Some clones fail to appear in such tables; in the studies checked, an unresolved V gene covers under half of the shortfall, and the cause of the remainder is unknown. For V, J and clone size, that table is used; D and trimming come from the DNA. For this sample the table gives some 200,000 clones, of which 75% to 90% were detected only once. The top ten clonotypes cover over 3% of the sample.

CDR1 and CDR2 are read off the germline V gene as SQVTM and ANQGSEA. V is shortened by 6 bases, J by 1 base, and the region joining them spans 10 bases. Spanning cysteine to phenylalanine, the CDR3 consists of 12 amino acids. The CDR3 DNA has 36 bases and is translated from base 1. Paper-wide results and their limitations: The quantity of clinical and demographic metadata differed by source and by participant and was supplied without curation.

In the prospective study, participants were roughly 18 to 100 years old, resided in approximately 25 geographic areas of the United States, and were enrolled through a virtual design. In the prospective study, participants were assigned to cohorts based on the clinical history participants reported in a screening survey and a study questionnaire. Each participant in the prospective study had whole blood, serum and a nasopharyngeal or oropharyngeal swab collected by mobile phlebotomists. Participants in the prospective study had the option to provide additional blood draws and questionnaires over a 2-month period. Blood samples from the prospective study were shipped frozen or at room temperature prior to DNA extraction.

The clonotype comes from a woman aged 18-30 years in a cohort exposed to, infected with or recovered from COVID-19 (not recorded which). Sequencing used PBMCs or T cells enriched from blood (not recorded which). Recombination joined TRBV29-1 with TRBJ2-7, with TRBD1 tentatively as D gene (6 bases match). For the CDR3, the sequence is CSVTQGSYEQYF. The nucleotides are TGCAGCGTCACACAGGGATCCTACGAGCAGTACTTC.